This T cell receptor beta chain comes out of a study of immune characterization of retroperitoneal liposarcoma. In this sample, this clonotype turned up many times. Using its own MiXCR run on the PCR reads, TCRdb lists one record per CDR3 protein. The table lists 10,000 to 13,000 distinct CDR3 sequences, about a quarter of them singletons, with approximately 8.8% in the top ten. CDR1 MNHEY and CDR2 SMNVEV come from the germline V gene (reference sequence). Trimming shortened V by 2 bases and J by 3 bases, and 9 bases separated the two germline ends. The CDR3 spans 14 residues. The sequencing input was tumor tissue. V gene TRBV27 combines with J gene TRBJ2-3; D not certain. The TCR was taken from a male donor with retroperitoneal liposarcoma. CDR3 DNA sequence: TGTGCCAGCAGTTTACAGACCAATACAGATACGCAGTATTTT. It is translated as CASSLQTNTDTQYF.